This T cell receptor (beta chain) was identified during a study of blood T cell repertoires in COVID-19. This clone was detected only a few times. Libraries were prepared by immunoSEQ multiplex PCR; TCRdb keeps only in-frame clonotypes and omits some of them. The data hold approximately 110,000 clones, with approximately 74% observed a single time. Material: peripheral blood. The sequence came from an elderly man with COVID-19, enrolled during active disease.

CDR3 sequence (DNA): TGTGCCAGCAGCTCCTTAGACAGTAACTATGGCTACACCTTC. The encoded protein is CASSSLDSNYGYTF. The chain joins TRBV3-1 (or the pseudogene TRBV3-2) to TRBJ1-2; D is possibly TRBD1 (5 bases). The CDR3 is 14 amino acids. CDR1 and CDR2 (germline): LGHDT, YNNKEL (reference sequence). V lost 5 bases and J 1 base, leaving 11 bases between the germline ends.